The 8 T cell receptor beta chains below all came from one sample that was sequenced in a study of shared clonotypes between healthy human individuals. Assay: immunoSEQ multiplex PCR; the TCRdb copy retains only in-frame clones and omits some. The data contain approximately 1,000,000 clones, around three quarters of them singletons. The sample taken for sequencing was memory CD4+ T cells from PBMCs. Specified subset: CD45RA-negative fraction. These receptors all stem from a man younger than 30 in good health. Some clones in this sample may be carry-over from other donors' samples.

The CDR3 is CASRPGRSVYEQYF. CDR3 DNA: TGTGCCAGCAGGCCTGGGCGTTCCGTCTACGAGCAGTACTTC. The chain combines TRBV6-6 with TRBJ2-7; D is undetermined. The V gene's germline CDR1 is MNHNY and CDR2 SVGAGI (reference sequence). The CDR3 sequence is 14 residues long. V lost 6 bases and J 3 bases, leaving 15 bases between the germline ends.

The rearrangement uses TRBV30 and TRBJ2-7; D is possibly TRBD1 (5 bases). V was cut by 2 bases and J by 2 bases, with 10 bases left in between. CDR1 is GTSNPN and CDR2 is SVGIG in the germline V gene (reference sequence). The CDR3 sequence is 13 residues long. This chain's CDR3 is CAWSIGAAYEQYF. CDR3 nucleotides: TGTGCCTGGAGTATTGGGGCAGCCTACGAGCAGTACTTC.

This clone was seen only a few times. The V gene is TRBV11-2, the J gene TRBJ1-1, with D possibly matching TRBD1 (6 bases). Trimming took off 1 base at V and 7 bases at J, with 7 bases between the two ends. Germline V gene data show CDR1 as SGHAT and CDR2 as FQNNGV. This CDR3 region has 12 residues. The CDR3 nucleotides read TGTGCCAGCAGCTTAGGGGACATTGAAGCTTTCTTT. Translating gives CASSLGDIEAFF.

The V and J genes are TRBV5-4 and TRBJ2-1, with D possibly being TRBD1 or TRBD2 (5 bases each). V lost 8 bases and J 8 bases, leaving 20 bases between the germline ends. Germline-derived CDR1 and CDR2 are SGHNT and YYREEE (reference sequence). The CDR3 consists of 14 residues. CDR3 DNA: TGTGCCAGTCTCGCGAGGGGATCCCCCGATGAGCAGTTCTTC. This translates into CASLARGSPDEQFF.

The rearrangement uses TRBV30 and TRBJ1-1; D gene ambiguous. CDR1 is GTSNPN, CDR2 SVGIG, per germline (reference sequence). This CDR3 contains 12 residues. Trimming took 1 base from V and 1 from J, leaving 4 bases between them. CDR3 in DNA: TGTGCCTGGAGTGCTTGGAACACTGAAGCTTTCTTT. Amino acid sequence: CAWSAWNTEAFF.

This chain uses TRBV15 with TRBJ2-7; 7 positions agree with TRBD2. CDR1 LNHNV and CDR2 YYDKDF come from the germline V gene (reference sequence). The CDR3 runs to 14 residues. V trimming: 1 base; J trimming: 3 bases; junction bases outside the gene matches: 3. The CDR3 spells CATSRARGSYEQYF. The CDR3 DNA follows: TGTGCCACCAGCAGAGCTCGCGGGAGCTACGAGCAGTACTTC.

The CDR3 bases are TGTGCTTATATGAAGGGACAGGAAAACACTGAAGCTTTCTTT. Translated, it gives CAYMKGQENTEAFF. This chain connects TRBV30 to TRBJ1-1, with 8 bases fitting TRBD1. The CDR3 consists of 14 residues. Germline V gene lookup returns CDR1 GTSNPN and CDR2 SVGIG (reference sequence).

The CDR3 bases are TGTGCCAGCAGCGTCCACAGGGAAACTGAAGCTTTCTTT. Translated: CASSVHRETEAFF. V and J are TRBV14 and TRBJ1-1, with D possibly TRBD1 on 6 matching bases. CDR1 and CDR2 (germline): SGHDN, FVKESK. This CDR3 is built from 13 residues. The germline V and J ends were trimmed by 5 bases and 5 bases, with 12 bases remaining between them.